The subject of this entry is one T cell receptor (beta chain). Its recognized antigen is unknown. Nothing much larger sits one base from this clone, and base qualities are not available. This specimen's treatment or condition label, per the study, means: oral pan-JAK inhibitor, 5-10 mg twice daily. From alopecia areata patients, peripheral blood was collected along with lesional scalp punch biopsies. Human scalp biopsies were immediately fixed in PAXgene tissue containers. The data are from a study of CD8+ T cells in alopecia areata listed by TCRdb under 2018. At the level of the whole study: The treated patients, all with moderate-to-severe alopecia areata, were enrolled in an open-label pilot trial of oral tofacitinib given at 5 to 10 mg twice daily. Patients received tofacitinib for 6 to 18 months and were then followed off drug for 6 months to check for delayed response and recurrence. The SALT score, which quantifies the percentage of affected scalp surface area, was used to measure disease severity in treated patients. To study T cell clonal expansion in alopecia areata, the researchers applied high-throughput TCRbeta sequencing to both the C3H/HeJ mouse model and human patients. Human TCRbeta sequencing covered scalp tissue and sorted CD4+ and CD8+ peripheral blood T cells from patchy and totalis/universalis alopecia areata patients and healthy controls. Patients on tofacitinib were biopsied at baseline and after 4 and 24 weeks of treatment, and several of the patients also had a later scalp biopsy. Clonality in the scalp was compared among normal scalp (n=4), patchy alopecia areata scalp (n=8), and alopecia totalis/universalis scalp (n=8). RNA was extracted with the PAXgene miRNA kit for fixed scalp, the miRNeasy kit for PBMCs, and the RNeasy kit for mouse skin. Amplification of TCRbeta CDR3 regions was done by immunoSEQ multiplex PCR using 35 Vbeta forward primers and 13 Jbeta reverse primers.

There are 18 amino acids in the CDR3, from cysteine to phenylalanine inclusive. The retained sequence is limited to the CDR3, 54 bases, with the frame set at the first base. As encoded in the germline V gene, CDR1 is SGHNT while CDR2 is YENEEA. Trimming at the junction amounts to 4 bases on V and 3 bases on J, and the germline ends lie 23 bases apart. Findings and caveats that apply to the study as a whole: Because the treated cohort was small and had just a single nonresponder, larger studies are needed to establish links between baseline CD8+ expansion and response. Tofacitinib significantly lowered scalp clonality and the number of expanded CD8+ clones among the top 100 scalp clones. Compared with normal scalp, lesional scalp had higher clonality and more expanded CD8+ clones, particularly in alopecia totalis/universalis, a pattern that suggests antigenic drive. Unlike mouse skin, which is dominated by gammadelta T cells, normal human skin has resident alphabeta T cells that are also sequenced, and this complicates analysis of the scalp TCR repertoire. TCR sequences shared between patients were less clear than in mice, possibly partly because of HLA diversity in the patient population. Many expanded lesional clones persisted in scalp and blood during tofacitinib treatment, which may partly explain relapse after stopping treatment.

The library was prepared using the immunoSEQ multiplex PCR assay. To provide template for TCR sequencing, every sample had RNA extracted and reverse transcribed into cDNA. SuperScript III was used to make first-strand cDNA, primed with a 2:1 mix of oligo-dT and random hexamers. A synthetic immune receptor repertoire was used to assess amplification bias, and residual bias was removed computationally. As for the authors' bioinformatics: After raw reads were preprocessed to remove errors, the CDR3 was defined following IMGT conventions as running from the conserved cysteine to phenylalanine. Clonality was computed as 1 minus the Shannon entropy, with the entropy normalized by log2 of the number of productive unique TCRs. Whether scalp clones were CD4 or CD8 was inferred by matching scalp TCRbeta sequences against CD4 and CD8 repertoires sorted from blood. TCRdb retrieved this table from immuneACCESS and kept in-frame rearrangements only. Not all clones are present; in checked studies, unresolved V genes account for under half, and no reason is known for the remainder. That table furnishes V, J and clone size, whereas the DNA furnished D and trimming. The sample table records about 2,000 clones; about three quarters of these occur just once. In total, the top ten clones hold just over 6.5% of the sample.

This receptor was obtained from a human donor with alopecia areata. The V and J segments used are TRBV11-3 and TRBJ2-3; the best D guess is TRBD1, with 6 bases matching. The material sequenced was skin, taken at approximately week 42, from a patient treated with tofacitinib. The DNA reads TGTGCCAGCAGCTCCCTCAATCGGTGGGACAAGGGGACAGATACGCAGTATTTT. It translates to CASSSLNRWDKGTDTQYF.